This T cell receptor (beta chain) originates from a study of shared clonotypes between healthy human individuals. Using immunoSEQ multiplex PCR, the repertoire was profiled, and TCRdb retains in-frame clones only, with some absent. The repertoire holds approximately 2,300,000 clones, with roughly 90% as singletons. There were no recent acute infections or vaccinations among the donors, who were healthy HIV-negative adults. CD45RA-negative memory and CD45RA+ naive subsets were split from the CD4+ cells. V gave up 6 bases and J gave up 0 bases, with 14 bases separating them. Germline CDR1 reads SEHNR; CDR2 reads FQNEAQ (reference sequence). The CDR3 is 15 amino acids.

This chain connects TRBV7-9 to TRBJ2-5; tentative D call: TRBD2 (6 bases). Sample: naive CD4+ T cells from PBMCs. Subset specified: CD45RA+ positively selected. This TCR derives from a man between 18 and 35 years old in good health. Some clones in this sample may be carry-over from other donors' samples. CDR3 residues: CASRKGWGDQETQYF. The CDR3 coding sequence is TGTGCCAGCAGGAAAGGGTGGGGGGACCAAGAGACCCAGTACTTC.